This T cell receptor (beta chain) was sequenced during a study of regulatory T cells in long-lasting Graves disease. Time point in this sample: persistent/refractory GD, antithyroid drugs over 5 years with positive TRAb. RNA isolated from PBMCs was used to make the TCR library. A note on this clonotype: Antigen unknown.

Library construction for TCR beta used iRepertoire HTBI primers and Arm-PCR of CDR3 regions. One entry per CDR3 protein results from TCRdb running MiXCR on the multiplex PCR reads. This sample has under 450,000 distinct CDR3 sequences, with 20% to 25% found just once. The study's findings and limits: The persistent group shared 2,700 or so public clonotypes, more than the approximately 970 shared by new patients.

CDR1 and CDR2 from the germline V gene are SNHLY and FYNNEI. Deletions cut 1 base from V and 6 bases from J, with 13 bases between. The CDR3 spans 15 residues. The rearrangement joins TRBV2 to TRBJ2-1; D call uncertain. The source of this sequence is a female donor with Graves disease. Sample: peripheral blood mononuclear cells (PBMCs), taken when the disease was refractory, from a patient treated with antithyroid drugs. The CDR3 nucleotides read TGTGCCAGCAGTGAAGAAGGGCGAGTCGGCAATGAGCAGTTCTTC. Its translation is CASSEEGRVGNEQFF.